This TCR beta chain was captured in a study of blood T cell repertoires in COVID-19. Study-level information: Sites in the United States, Italy and Spain provided acute and convalescent COVID-19 samples. Sources were T cells, B-cell-depleted T cells, or PBMCs; the material itself was cDNA or gDNA.

Seattle patients were enrolled while actively infected and followed longitudinally. Profiling relied on immunoSEQ multiplex PCR, and the TCRdb table lists in-frame clones only, not all of them. The sample carries 330,000 or so clones, around 90% recorded once. Germline assignment: CDR1 SEHNR and CDR2 FQNEAQ (reference sequence). The CDR3 length is 15 residues. The V and J ends lost 5 bases and 7 bases respectively, with 17 bases between them. What was sequenced was peripheral blood. The origin of this receptor is an older woman with COVID-19, enrolled during active disease. The chain has TRBV7-9 and TRBJ1-4; D is possibly TRBD1 (6 bases). CDR3 sequence reads: CASSRPGGAAEKLFF. The CDR3 nucleotides read TGTGCCAGCAGCCGCCCGGGGGGGGCGGCTGAAAAACTGTTTTTT.